This T cell receptor beta chain was found in a study of OX40 agonist ivuxolimab in advanced cancers. Study context: Dose-escalation cases comprised hepatocellular carcinoma, melanoma, renal cell or head and neck cancer. Study-level results: Researchers report that CD8+ T cells had, on average, more expanded clones than CD4+.

Patients were ineligible given autoimmune disease history or systemic immunosuppression. CDR3 length: 14 amino acids. Looked up from germline, CDR1 is SGHNT and CDR2 is YYREEE (reference sequence). Between the trimmed V and J ends, which lost 1 base and 5 bases, there was a span of 12 bases. The repertoire was sequenced with immunoSEQ multiplex PCR; TCRdb's copy has only in-frame clones and lacks some. This repertoire shows about 31,000 clones, 90% to 95% found once; its top ten account for about a quarter. Comment on this clone: Its antigen is currently unknown.

The rearrangement links TRBV5-4 to TRBJ1-1; D is unclear. The source of this sequence is an adult with an advanced solid tumor such as melanoma, head and neck, liver or kidney cancer. The source material was CD4+ or CD8+ T cells sorted from blood, sampled in a trial of the OX40 agonist ivuxolimab. The CDR3 coding sequence is TGTGCCAGCAGCTTGCAAGGCGGCGGAACTGAAGCTTTCTTT. This translates into CASSLQGGGTEAFF.